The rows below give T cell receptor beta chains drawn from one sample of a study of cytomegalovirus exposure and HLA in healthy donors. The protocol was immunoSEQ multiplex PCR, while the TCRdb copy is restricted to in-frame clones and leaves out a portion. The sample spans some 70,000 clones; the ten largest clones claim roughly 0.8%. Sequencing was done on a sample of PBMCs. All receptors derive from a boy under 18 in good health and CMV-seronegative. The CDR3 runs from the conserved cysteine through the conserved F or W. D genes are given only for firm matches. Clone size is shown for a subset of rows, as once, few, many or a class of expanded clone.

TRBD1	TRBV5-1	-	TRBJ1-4	TGCGCCAGCAGCCCCGGACAGGGGGCACCAACTAATGAAAAACTGTTTTTT	CASSPGQGAPTNEKLFF
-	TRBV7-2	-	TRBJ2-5	TGTGCCAGCAGCTTAGGCACGGGAGAGGGACAAGAGACCCAGTACTTC	CASSLGTGEGQETQYF
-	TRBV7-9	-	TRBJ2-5	TGTGCCAGCAGCCTGAATGGGCAGGCGGAGACCCAGTACTTC	CASSLNGQAETQYF
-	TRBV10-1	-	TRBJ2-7	TGCGCCAGCAGTACAGGGCGTCAAGAGCAGTACTTC	CASSTGRQEQYF
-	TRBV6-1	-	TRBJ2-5	TGTGCCAGCAGTGAAGGCGGGGAAGAGACCCAGTACTTC	CASSEGGEETQYF
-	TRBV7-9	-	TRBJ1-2	TGTGCTTTGATAGGGAGCGGCTATGGCTACACCTTC	CALIGSGYGYTF
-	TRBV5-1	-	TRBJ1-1	TGCGCCAGCAGCTTGGCTTGGGGCCCGACTGAAGCTTTCTTT	CASSLAWGPTEAFF
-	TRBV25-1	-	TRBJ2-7	TGTGCCAGCAGCGGACAGAACGACTACGAGCAGTACTTC	CASSGQNDYEQYF
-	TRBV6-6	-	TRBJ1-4	TGTGCCACTTCTGACAGGCGGTTTGAAAAACTGTTTTTT	CATSDRRFEKLFF
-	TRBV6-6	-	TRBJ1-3	TGTGCCAGCAGTTACGGCGGGCAGGGGCGCAGAAACACCATATATTTT	CASSYGGQGRRNTIYF
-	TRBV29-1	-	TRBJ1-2	TGCAGCGTTGAATTGTCAGTCCTTTATGGCTACACCTTC	CSVELSVLYGYTF
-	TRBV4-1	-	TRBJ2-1	TGCGCCAGCAGCCAAGACGAGGCGGGGAACATTATCAATGAGCAGTTCTTC	CASSQDEAGNIINEQFF
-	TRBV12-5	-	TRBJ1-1	TGTGCTAGTGGCTGGGGGGACACTGAAGCTTTCTTT	CASGWGDTEAFF
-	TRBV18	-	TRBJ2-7	TGTGCCAGCTCACCACCGGAAGGAAGCGGCAGGTCCTACGAGCAGTACTTC	CASSPPEGSGRSYEQYF
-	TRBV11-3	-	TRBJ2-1	TGTGCCAGCAGCTTAAGGACTCACTCCTACAATGAGCAGTTCTTC	CASSLRTHSYNEQFF
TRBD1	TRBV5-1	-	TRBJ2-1	TGCGCCAGCAGCTCGGGGACAGGGAACGACAATGAGCAGTTCTTC	CASSSGTGNDNEQFF
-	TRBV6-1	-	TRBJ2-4	TGTGCCAGCGGGAGGGGGGGACTAGCCAAAAACATTCAGTACTTC	CASGRGGLAKNIQYF
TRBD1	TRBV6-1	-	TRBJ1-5	TGTGCCAGCAGTGAAAAGTGGGGACAGGGGTCCGATCAGCCCCAGCATTTT	CASSEKWGQGSDQPQHF
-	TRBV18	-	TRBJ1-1	TGTGCCAGCTCACCACCACTGGGAGGGACTGAAGCTTTCTTT	CASSPPLGGTEAFF
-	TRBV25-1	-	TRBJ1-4	TGTGCCAGCGGGGGACAAGGGCCTGGAAAACTGTTTTTT	CASGGQGPGKLFF
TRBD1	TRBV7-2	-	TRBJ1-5	TGTGCCAGCAGCCCCCGACAGGGTAGCAATCAGCCCCAGCATTTT	CASSPRQGSNQPQHF
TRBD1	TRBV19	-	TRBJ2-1	TGTGCCAGTAGTATAGTCGGACAGGGCTACAATGAGCAGTTCTTC	CASSIVGQGYNEQFF
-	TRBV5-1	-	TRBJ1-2	TGCGCCAGCAGTCTGTCAGGGGATGGCTACACCTTC	CASSLSGDGYTF
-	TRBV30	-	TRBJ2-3	TGTGCCTGGAGTCGCAGTCTTAGCACAGATACGCAGTATTTT	CAWSRSLSTDTQYF
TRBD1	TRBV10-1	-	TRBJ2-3	TGCGCCAGCAGTGAGTCGAGGGGGCTGAGTACAGATACGCAGTATTTT	CASSESRGLSTDTQYF
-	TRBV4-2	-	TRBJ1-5	TGTGCCAGCAGCCAAGGGGGGGATAGCAATCAGCCCCAGCATTTT	CASSQGGDSNQPQHF
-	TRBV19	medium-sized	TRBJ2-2	TGTGCCAGTAGTATTGATGGGGGGAGTACCGGGGAGCTGTTTTTT	CASSIDGGSTGELFF
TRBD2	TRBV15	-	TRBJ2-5	TGTGCCACCAGCAGAGCTCGGGGGGAGCAAGAGACCCAGTACTTC	CATSRARGEQETQYF
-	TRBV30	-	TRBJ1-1	TGTGCCTGGACACGGGGTGAAGCTTTCTTT	CAWTRGEAFF
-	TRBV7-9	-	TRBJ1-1	TGTGCCAGCAGCTCACAGACGGGGGGACATCGGAACACTGAAGCTTTCTTT	CASSSQTGGHRNTEAFF
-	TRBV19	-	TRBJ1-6	TGTGCCAGTAGCCCCGCGGGGGTAAATTCACCCCTCCACTTT	CASSPAGVNSPLHF
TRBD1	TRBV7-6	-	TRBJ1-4	TGTGCCAGCAGCCCGCGGACAGGGAATGAAAAACTGTTTTTT	CASSPRTGNEKLFF
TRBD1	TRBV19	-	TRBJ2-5	TGTGCCAGTAGGAGGACAGGGGCAGAGACCCAGTACTTC	CASRRTGAETQYF
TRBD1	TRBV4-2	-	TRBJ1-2	TGTGCCAGCAGCCCCAGACAGGGTCTTTATGGCTACACCTTC	CASSPRQGLYGYTF
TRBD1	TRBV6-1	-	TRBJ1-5	TGTGCCAGCAACGAGGGGACAGGTAATCAGCCCCAGCATTTT	CASNEGTGNQPQHF
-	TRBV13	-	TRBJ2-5	TGTGCCAGCAGCTTAACGGAGGACCAAGAGACCCAGTACTTC	CASSLTEDQETQYF
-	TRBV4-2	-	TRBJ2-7	TGTGCCAGCAGCCATCGGGACTCTCCCACCTACGAGCAGTACTTC	CASSHRDSPTYEQYF
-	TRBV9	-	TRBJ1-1	TGTGCCAGCAGCCCCAGCAGGAGGGTCACTGAAGCTTTCTTT	CASSPSRRVTEAFF
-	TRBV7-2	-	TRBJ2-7	TGTGCCAGCAGCTTTACAGGCCGCTACGAGCAGTACTTC	CASSFTGRYEQYF
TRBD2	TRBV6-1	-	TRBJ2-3	TGTGCCAGCAGTGAAACTAGCGGGGGGGCAGATACGCAGTATTTT	CASSETSGGADTQYF
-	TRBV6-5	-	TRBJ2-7	TGTGCCAGCAGTTACGACTCACGGGACACAGCCTACGAGCAGTACTTC	CASSYDSRDTAYEQYF
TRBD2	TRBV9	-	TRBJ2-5	TGTGCCAGCAGCTTAGGGACTAGCGGGGGGGCCGGGCAAGAGACCCAGTACTTC	CASSLGTSGGAGQETQYF
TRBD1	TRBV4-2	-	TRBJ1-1	TGTGCCAGCAGCCAAGAAGGACAGGGGGTGAGCGCTGAAGCTTTCTTT	CASSQEGQGVSAEAFF
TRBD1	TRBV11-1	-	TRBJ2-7	TGTGCCAGCAGCTTAGCTCGAACAGGGGGACTCCTCTACGAGCAGTACTTC	CASSLARTGGLLYEQYF
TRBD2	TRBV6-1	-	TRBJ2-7	TGTGCCAGCATTGTAAACTTAGCGGGCGCCTACGAGCAGTACTTC	CASIVNLAGAYEQYF
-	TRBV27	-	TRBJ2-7	TGTGCCAGCAGTTCCCAGGGGTCGCAGTACTTC	CASSSQGSQYF
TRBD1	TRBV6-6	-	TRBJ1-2	TGTGCCAGCAGTTACGGAACAGGGGGTACCAACTATGGCTACACCTTC	CASSYGTGGTNYGYTF